These T cell receptor beta chains were read from a single sample in a study of human T cells and chemical hapten exposure. Via MiXCR, TCRdb re-called the RACE reads, giving one row per CDR3 protein. The data show about 380,000 distinct CDR3 sequences, with 4.8% seen just once and 2% to 2.5% held by the top ten. This specimen was whole blood, taken in connection with sensitization to the hapten diphenylcyclopropenone (DPC). These receptors were collected from a woman aged 45-60 years with alopecia areata. Some clones in this sample may be carry-over from other donors' samples. Both conserved end residues are part of each CDR3. The D gene is left open where the match is weak. Some rows have no size entry. The others give once, few or many, or a class for an expanded clone.

>TRBV20-1|few|-|TRBJ2-3
CSAQGLREGSDTQYF
TGCAGTGCCCAGGGCCTTAGAGAAGGGTCAGATACGCAGTATTTT
>TRBV7-8|many|-|TRBJ2-1
CASRGADEQFF
TGTGCCAGCAGAGGCGCAGATGAGCAGTTCTTC
>TRBV25-1|-|-|TRBJ2-7
CASSAGWAYEQYF
TGTGCCAGCAGTGCGGGGTGGGCCTACGAGCAGTACTTC
>TRBV12-3/TRBV12-4|-|-|TRBJ2-6
CASSLRQTGANVLTF
TGTGCCAGCAGTTTAAGGCAGACCGGGGCCAACGTCCTGACTTTC
>TRBV7-2|many|TRBD2|TRBJ2-1
CASSLALPSGRANEQFF
TGTGCCAGCAGCTTAGCGCTCCCTAGCGGGAGGGCCAATGAGCAGTTCTTC
>TRBV27|many|-|TRBJ2-3
CASILKDTQYF
TGTGCCAGCATCCTAAAAGATACGCAGTATTTT
>TRBV11-3|many|-|TRBJ2-7
CASSRGTIYEQYF
TGTGCCAGCAGCCGGGGGACAATTTACGAGCAGTACTTC
>TRBV3-1|many|-|TRBJ2-2
CASSLGAYGFANTGELFF
TGTGCCAGCAGCCTTGGGGCGTATGGGTTCGCGAACACCGGGGAGCTGTTTTTT
>TRBV2|many|-|TRBJ1-1
CASSEIEGREAFF
TGTGCCAGCAGTGAAATCGAGGGCAGAGAAGCTTTCTTT
>TRBV27|many|-|TRBJ2-3
CASSLWGPDTQYF
TGTGCCAGCAGTTTATGGGGCCCAGATACGCAGTATTTT
>TRBV3-1|-|-|TRBJ1-2
CASSQDGGRIF
TGTGCCAGCAGCCAAGATGGGGGTAGGATCTTC
>TRBV3-1|few|-|TRBJ2-1
CASSQGTGSHGYNEQFF
TGTGCCAGCAGCCAAGGGACCGGGAGTCACGGGTACAATGAGCAGTTCTTC
>TRBV6-1|few|-|TRBJ1-1
CASSALTGGTEAFF
TGTGCCAGCAGTGCCCTGACGGGCGGGACTGAAGCTTTCTTT
>TRBV27|many|TRBD1|TRBJ1-6
CASNSGRGLGSPLHF
TGTGCCAGCAATAGCGGCAGGGGGCTTGGTTCACCCCTCCACTTT
>TRBV7-8|-|TRBD1|TRBJ1-5
CASSPSYRSDRDEQPQHF
TGTGCCAGCAGCCCCTCATACCGGTCGGACAGGGATGAACAGCCCCAGCATTTT
>TRBV7-8|few|-|TRBJ2-7
CASSLSDGGSYEQYF
TGTGCCAGCAGCTTATCGGACGGGGGTTCCTACGAGCAGTACTTC
>TRBV6-5|many|TRBD1|TRBJ1-6
CASRPDRDPNSPLHF
TGTGCCAGCAGACCGGACAGGGACCCTAATTCACCCCTCCACTTT
>TRBV7-8|many|TRBD1|TRBJ1-4
CASSFLGQGDEKLFF
TGTGCCAGCAGCTTTCTTGGACAGGGCGATGAAAAACTGTTTTTT
>TRBV24-1|-|-|TRBJ2-3
CATSDGATSTDTQYF
TGTGCCACCAGTGATGGGGCTACTAGCACAGATACGCAGTATTTT
>TRBV5-4|few|TRBD1|TRBJ1-4
CASSLGNRGRSRKLFF
TGTGCCAGCAGCTTGGGGAACAGGGGGCGAAGTAGGAAACTGTTTTTT
>TRBV5-1|many|-|TRBJ2-7
CASSIGTANYEQYF
TGCGCCAGCAGCATCGGGACGGCGAACTACGAGCAGTACTTC
>TRBV30|many|-|TRBJ2-7
CAWGAQGPYEQYF
TGTGCCTGGGGGGCTCAGGGACCCTACGAGCAGTACTTC
>TRBV5-1|many|-|TRBJ2-3
CASSPYGPTDTQYF
TGCGCCAGCAGCCCCTACGGACCAACAGATACGCAGTATTTT
>TRBV29-1|many|-|TRBJ2-5
CSVEVETQYF
TGCAGCGTTGAAGTTGAGACCCAGTACTTC
>TRBV7-2|-|-|TRBJ2-3
CASSRGGTTDTQYF
TGTGCCAGCAGCCGAGGGGGTACCACAGATACGCAGTATTTT
>TRBV5-1|many|-|TRBJ2-7
CASSLMGGQTYEQYF
TGCGCCAGCAGCTTGATGGGGGGCCAGACCTACGAGCAGTACTTC
>TRBV7-7|few|TRBD2|TRBJ2-5
CASSLVWGLAGETQETQYF
TGTGCCAGCAGCTTAGTATGGGGACTAGCGGGGGAGACCCAAGAGACCCAGTACTTC
>TRBV7-2|many|TRBD1|TRBJ1-3
CASSLPGQPGNTIYF
TGTGCCAGCAGCTTACCGGGACAGCCTGGAAACACCATATATTTT
>TRBV5-6|many|TRBD1|TRBJ2-7
CASSLAGQGVYYEQYF
TGTGCCAGCAGCTTGGCGGGACAGGGGGTCTACTACGAGCAGTACTTC
>TRBV27|many|TRBD1|TRBJ1-1
CASSPSGTVRFAFF
TGTGCCAGCAGCCCATCAGGGACAGTTCGCTTCGCTTTCTTT
>TRBV15|many|TRBD1|TRBJ1-2
CATSEQGADGYTF
TGTGCCACCAGCGAACAGGGGGCGGATGGCTACACCTTC
>TRBV29-1|-|-|TRBJ2-1
CSVEAQGPQFF
TGCAGCGTTGAAGCCCAAGGACCTCAGTTCTTC
>TRBV6-2/TRBV6-3|many|-|TRBJ2-5
CASSNDSHQETQYF
TGTGCCAGCAGTAACGACAGTCACCAAGAGACCCAGTACTTC
>TRBV4-3|-|-|TRBJ1-1
CASSQDRAGYTEAFF
TGCGCCAGCAGCCAAGACCGGGCAGGGTATACTGAAGCTTTCTTT
>TRBV6-5|many|-|TRBJ1-1
CASSYSGQMNTEAFF
TGTGCCAGCAGTTACTCCGGACAAATGAACACTGAAGCTTTCTTT
>TRBV6-2/TRBV6-3|-|TRBD2|TRBJ2-1
CASSGIRGLAGGEQFF
TGTGCCAGCAGCGGGATTCGAGGACTAGCGGGAGGTGAGCAGTTCTTC
>TRBV5-5|many|-|TRBJ1-1
CASSLAGFEAFF
TGTGCCAGCAGCTTGGCAGGGTTTGAAGCTTTCTTT
>TRBV24-1|-|TRBD2|TRBJ2-3
CATSDHRTSGSTDTQYF
TGTGCCACCAGTGACCACCGGACTAGCGGGAGTACAGATACGCAGTATTTT
>TRBV29-1|many|TRBD1|TRBJ2-1
CSVQGQGAGEQFF
TGCAGCGTTCAGGGACAGGGGGCGGGGGAGCAGTTCTTC
>TRBV29-1|-|-|TRBJ2-4
CSVEDQGGVRRF
TGCAGCGTTGAAGATCAGGGCGGGGTAAGGCGGTTC